This T cell receptor beta chain was identified during a study of blood T cell repertoires in COVID-19. TCRdb's copy holds only in-frame clones and misses some; the assay was immunoSEQ multiplex PCR. This table holds about 220,000 clones, 70% to 90% found once. Germline CDR1 KGHDR, CDR2 SFDVKD. The V end lost 3 bases, the J end lost 3 bases, and 7 bases lay between the germline ends. This CDR3 comprises 14 residues. The genes are TRBV24-1 and TRBJ2-2; D may be TRBD2 (6 bases). Sequencing was carried out using peripheral blood. The receptor was isolated from a human donor in a cohort sampled during active COVID-19. Here the CDR3 reads CATSDGGYTGELFF. Here the CDR3 DNA reads TGTGCCACCAGTGATGGGGGGTACACCGGGGAGCTGTTTTTT.